The T cell receptor (beta chain) described here comes from a study of OX40 agonist ivuxolimab in advanced cancers. The CDR3 spans 11 residues. Trimming shortened V by 6 bases and J by 4 bases, and 6 bases separated the two germline ends. Germline values: CDR1 SNHLY, CDR2 FYNNEI. The data were produced by immunoSEQ multiplex PCR, yet TCRdb's version contains in-frame clones alone and is incomplete. The sample includes more than 50,000 clones, 85% to 90% of them seen just once. The material was CD4+ or CD8+ T cells sorted from blood, obtained in a trial of the OX40 agonist ivuxolimab. The TCR originated in an adult with an advanced solid tumor such as melanoma, head and neck, liver or kidney cancer. The chain employs TRBV2 and TRBJ1-2; D uncertain. CDR3 sequence: CASRSAYGYTF. CDR3 bases: TGTGCCAGCAGGTCAGCCTATGGCTACACCTTC.